This T cell receptor beta chain was captured in a study of T cell responses to AZD1222 COVID-19 vaccine (dated by TCRdb to the early 2020s). For context, the study as a whole: AZD1222 recipients with second doses at about 4 weeks or about 12 weeks were pooled, because spike-specific TCR depth and breadth did not differ between schedules. A total of 233 trial participants underwent TCR sequencing, of whom some 210 received two doses of AZD1222 and some 26 received two doses of the MenACWY control vaccine. Trial participants were enrolled by age into subgroups of 18-55, 56-69 and 70-plus years, and around 150, 28 and 57 TCR-sequenced participants, respectively, were included in these subgroups. The paper's findings and limits, for the study overall: In the small 56-69-year group, the increase in depth fell short of significance, most likely because of low power. Participants were mostly white British, with more females than males. The authors suggested clonal diversity may have been underestimated. Because no day 14 peak-response samples were available, repertoires were characterized only after the peak T cell response. Nearly half of unique spike-specific TCRs reportedly recognized epitopes outside regions mutated in the B.1.351 and B.1.1.7 variants. The vaccine-associated CD4 TCRs covered the entire spike protein, and the dominant responses fell in regions 160-218 and 743-854. Conclusions about previously exposed vaccinees were limited because only a handful of AZD1222 recipients were SARS-CoV-2 seropositive at baseline. Spike-specific TCR breadth and depth rose significantly after two AZD1222 doses compared with day 0 and with MenACWY recipients.

From cysteine to phenylalanine, the CDR3 is 16 amino acids long. Only the CDR3 portion is preserved as DNA: 48 bases, with reading frame beginning at the first base. According to the germline V gene, CDR1 reads MDHEN and CDR2 reads SYDVKM. Germline trimming amounts to 6 bases on V and 4 bases on J, with 12 as the count of junction bases outside the gene matches. What the time point label conveys for this sample: baseline before first vaccination. The vaccinee samples were drawn from two UK trials, COV001 and COV002, one of which was a single-blind randomized controlled phase 2/3 trial testing AZD1222 (ChAdOx1 nCoV-19) in healthy adults. For TCRbeta chain sequencing, PBMC samples were collected from trial participants at day 0 and at day 28 after the second dose. The CDR3 regions of human TCRbeta chains were analyzed by immunosequencing. On the authors' methods: Repertoire TCRs were checked for matches against a reference library of SARS-CoV-2-specific TCRs that had been generated using the MIRA antigen-specificity platform. Breadth was defined as the fraction of unique TCRs that were SARS-CoV-2-associated. Depth was defined as the fraction of total T cells that were SARS-CoV-2-associated. Each spike-specific TCR was assigned to its reactive spike region and to a CD4 or CD8 class using the MIRA data. Log10-transformed breadth and depth values were compared by one-way ANOVA with Sidak's multiple comparisons tests. The table was pulled from immuneACCESS by TCRdb, which kept in-frame rearrangements only. Such tables lose some clones; where checked, under half of the loss comes from unresolved V genes, and the rest has no known cause. For V, J and clone size, that table is used; D and trimming come from the DNA. This sample lists 150,000 to 200,000 clones; around nine tenths were detected once. The ten largest clones add up to 0.4% to 0.5% of the sample.

On this clone itself: What antigen it recognizes has not been identified. Base qualities are not provided; no much larger clone lies one nucleotide away.

The TCR comes from an adult in good health. Here the sequenced sample was peripheral blood, taken on day 0 of AZD1222 vaccination. The chain uses TRBV28 and TRBJ2-3; 8 bases in between match TRBD2. The base sequence is TGTGCCAGCAGCACCGGTGGAGGACTAGCCTCAGATACGCAGTATTTT. This sequence encodes CASSTGGGLASDTQYF. Full variable domain (CDR3 extended with the reference TRBV28 and TRBJ2-3 proteins): DVKVTQSSRYLVKRTGEKVFLECVQDMDHENMFWYRQDPGLGLRLIYFSYDVKMKEKGDIPEGYSVSREKKERFSLILESASTNQTSMYLCASSTGGGLASDTQYFGPGTRLTVL.